This T cell receptor beta chain was recorded in a study of T cell clones after liver transplantation. Across the study: TCRbeta sequencing after a pre-transplant mixed lymphocyte reaction identified graft-donor-reactive clones, later tracked in post-transplant blood. Samples came pre-transplant, pre-randomization before withdrawal, and post-randomization after withdrawal ended.

Study findings and constraints: Graft donor-reactive T cells possibly entered the graft instead of undergoing deletion.

Remarks on this clone: Its antigen remains unknown.

TCRdb keeps only in-frame clones here, not all; method: immunoSEQ multiplex PCR. The data show 51,000 or so clones, roughly nine tenths seen once. This CDR3 has 12 residues. CDR1 and CDR2 from the germline V gene are MGHDK and SYGVNS. V was shortened by 8 bases and J by 6 bases, with 12 bases between the two germline ends. The specimen was CD8+ T cells from blood, collected 12 months after liver transplant. The chain recombines TRBV25-1 with TRBJ2-3; no clear D gene. The source is a human patient who received a liver transplant. Some T cells could come from the graft donor. This CDR3 is CASGFPGDTQYF. CDR3 nucleotide sequence: TGTGCCAGCGGATTCCCCGGGGATACGCAGTATTTT.